The clone carrying this T cell receptor (beta chain) has just a few counts. Its antigen remains unknown. This sample stems from a study of T-cell memory formation after mild COVID-19. For the study at large: TCR clustering was largely donor specific. Study findings and constraints: Certain responding clones were present in pre-infection memory, suggesting participation of cross-reactive memory. The CD4+ clones that contracted clustered mainly within CM and EM, and the CD8+ clones concentrated in EMRA.

A 5'RACE reaction primed in the constant segment made cDNA libraries of TCR alpha and TCR beta, and these carried sample barcodes and UMIs. TCRdb processed the 5' RACE reads anew with MiXCR; each CDR3 protein has one entry. The sample includes just under 550,000 distinct CDR3 sequences, roughly 20% seen only once; the top ten take under 15%. The CDR3 contains 13 residues. V lost 4 bases and J lost 6; bases outside the gene matches: 3. This TCR came from an adult woman who had mild COVID-19 (a few samples of this study predate the infection). Cell type and time point are not known. V is TRBV12-3 or TRBV12-4 and J is TRBJ2-7; 10 nucleotides match TRBD1. The material sequenced was PBMCs or a T cell subset sorted from them (not recorded which). CDR3 nucleotides: TGTGCCAGCAGTTGGGACAGGGGAGCCGAGCAGTACTTC. This sequence encodes CASSWDRGAEQYF.